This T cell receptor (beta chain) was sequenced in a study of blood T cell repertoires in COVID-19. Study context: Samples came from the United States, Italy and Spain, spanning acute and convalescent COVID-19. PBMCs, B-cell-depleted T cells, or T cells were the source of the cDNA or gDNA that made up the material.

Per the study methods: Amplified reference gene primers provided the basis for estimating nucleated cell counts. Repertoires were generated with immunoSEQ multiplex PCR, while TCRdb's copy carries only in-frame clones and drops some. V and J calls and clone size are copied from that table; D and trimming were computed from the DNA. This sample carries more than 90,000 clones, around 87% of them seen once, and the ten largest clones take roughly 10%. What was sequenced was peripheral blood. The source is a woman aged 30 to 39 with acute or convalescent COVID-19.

The CDR3 is CASSLAGQGDTEAFF. CDR3 nucleotide sequence: TGTGCCAGCAGCTTAGCGGGGCAGGGGGACACTGAAGCTTTCTTT. The chain recombines TRBV7-9 with TRBJ1-1; 7 bases are shared with TRBD1. CDR1 SEHNR and CDR2 FQNEAQ come from the germline V gene (reference sequence). The CDR3 sequence is 15 residues long. With 0 bases clipped from V and 3 bases from J, the junction kept 4 bases outside the gene matches.